These 13 T cell receptor beta chains were all obtained from the same sample, sequenced in a study of T-cell memory formation after mild COVID-19. Using its own MiXCR run on the 5' RACE reads, TCRdb lists one record per CDR3 protein. This table has 350,000 to 550,000 distinct CDR3 sequences, 15% to 20% appearing once. What was sequenced was PBMCs or a T cell subset sorted from them (not recorded which). Source of these receptors: a man younger than 30 who had mild COVID-19 (a few samples of this study predate the infection). Cell type and time point are not known.

The chain is built from TRBV7-9 and TRBJ2-2, with D possibly matching TRBD1 (5 bases). The V gene's germline CDR1 is SEHNR and CDR2 FQNEAQ (reference sequence). The CDR3 has 15 residues. V lost 3 bases to trimming and J lost 7 bases, with 15 bases between them. CDR3 loop: CASSFEGALSGELFF. CDR3 sequence (DNA): TGTGCCAGCAGCTTCGAAGGGGCGCTCAGCGGGGAGCTGTTTTTT.

The count of this clonotype is one. The chain has TRBV19 and TRBJ1-1; weak D call: TRBD1 (6 bases). V lost 3 bases, J lost 0 bases, and 11 bases lay in between. The CDR3 totals 15 residues. CDR1 LNHDA and CDR2 SQIVND come from the germline V gene (reference sequence). This chain's CDR3 is CASSMPGAMNTEAFF. DNA of the CDR3: TGTGCCAGTAGTATGCCGGGGGCAATGAACACTGAAGCTTTCTTT.

V gene TRBV5-1 combines with J gene TRBJ1-2, with 10 bases matching TRBD1. Trimming took 0 bases from V and 9 from J; bases not matched to a gene: 11. Germline V CDR1 and CDR2: SGHRS, YFSETQ. The CDR3 sequence is 16 residues long. The DNA for the CDR3 is TGCGCCAGCAGCTTGGTAGAGACAGGGGGCGAGTATTGCTACACCTTC. It translates to CASSLVETGGEYCYTF.

This clonotype was seen a few times. The rearrangement links TRBV2 to TRBJ2-5; 8 bases map to TRBD2. The CDR3 is 14 amino acids. Germline CDR1 reads SNHLY; CDR2 reads FYNNEI. Trimming removed 0 bases from V and 10 bases from J; junction bases left unmatched: 7. CDR3 nucleotides: TGTGCCAGCAGTGAAGCGCCCGACGGGGGGGTCCAGTACTTC. It encodes CASSEAPDGGVQYF.

The rearrangement joins TRBV27 to TRBJ2-3, with 9 bases fitting TRBD2. Germline V CDR1 and CDR2: MNHEY, SMNVEV (reference sequence). The CDR3 covers 16 residues. V was clipped by 2 bases and J by 2 bases; unmatched bases: 5. CDR3 in DNA: TGTGCCAGCAGTTTAGGGACTAGCAGTTTCACAGATACGCAGTATTTT. This gives the protein CASSLGTSSFTDTQYF.

In its sample, this clonotype was seen many times. The V and J genes are TRBV4-2 and TRBJ2-1, with D possibly TRBD1 on 5 matching bases. CDR1 is LGHNA and CDR2 is YNFKEQ in the germline V gene. There are 16 residues in the CDR3. The V and J ends lost 1 base and 7 bases respectively, with 17 bases between them. CDR3 in DNA: TGTGCCAGCAGCCAAGGGGGCGCAGGATGGACAAATGAGCAGTTCTTC. Translation gives CASSQGGAGWTNEQFF.

This chain connects TRBV10-1 to TRBJ2-7, with 8 bases aligning to TRBD2. Germline V gene data show CDR1 as WNHNN and CDR2 as SYGVQD (reference sequence). Trimming took 0 bases from V and 2 from J; bases not matched to a gene: 3. The CDR3 is made up of 15 amino acids. The CDR3 coding sequence is TGCGCCAGCAGTGAGTCGAATAGCGGGGCCTACGAGCAGTACTTC. Protein: CASSESNSGAYEQYF.

The CDR3 here is CASSGQSAGEPQHF. As DNA, the CDR3 is TGTGCCAGCAGTGGGCAAAGCGCAGGGGAGCCCCAGCATTTT. V usage is TRBV2 and J usage is TRBJ1-5, with a possible D match to TRBD1 (6 bases). CDR1 is SNHLY, CDR2 FYNNEI, per germline. This CDR3 has 14 amino acids. V shed 4 bases and J shed 8 bases, with 15 bases lying between them.

This chain uses TRBV7-3 with TRBJ2-1; TRBD2 matches 8 bases. V shed 2 bases, J shed 6 bases, and the junction held 3 bases outside the gene matches. CDR1 is SGHTA, CDR2 FQGTGA, per germline. CDR3 size: 14 residues. The CDR3, as DNA: TGTGCCAGCAGCTTATTCGGGGGGGCCAATGAGCAGTTCTTC. This encodes CASSLFGGANEQFF.

In its sample, this clonotype was seen a few times. The chain links TRBV7-2 to TRBJ2-5; D unresolved. The CDR3 runs 14 residues. V was pared by 1 base and J by 1 base, with 7 bases between. CDR1 and CDR2 (germline): SGHTA, FQGNSA. DNA for the CDR3: TGTGCCAGCAGCTTAGATATAGTCCAAGAGACCCAGTACTTC. The encoded protein is CASSLDIVQETQYF. The variable domain in full, with the rest retrieved from reference TRBV7-2 and TRBJ2-5, is GAGVSQSPSNKVTEKGKDVELRCDPISGHTALYWYRQSLGQGLEFLIYFQGNSAPDKSGLPSDRFSAERTGGSVSTLTIQRTQQEDSAVYLCASSLDIVQETQYFGPGTRLLVL.

This clonotype turned up a few times. The CDR3 nucleotides read TGTGCCAGCAGTGGGTGGGGGGGACAGAAGAGTCAGCCCCAGCATTTT. This sequence encodes CASSGWGGQKSQPQHF. The chain links TRBV6-1 to TRBJ1-5; 7 nucleotides align to TRBD1. Germline V gives CDR1 MNHNS, CDR2 SASEGT. This CDR3 spans 16 amino acids. V lost 4 bases and J lost 6; bases outside the gene matches: 12.

This clonotype has a handful of counts. J is TRBJ1-2 and V is TRBV6-5, with D possibly TRBD1 on 5 matching bases. The CDR3 is made up of 12 amino acids. Trimming removed 3 bases at V and 8 bases at J, with 10 bases between. CDR1 and CDR2 from the germline V gene are MNHEY and SVGAGI. CDR3 region: CASSYPWGGYTF. The CDR3 nucleotides read TGTGCCAGCAGTTATCCGTGGGGCGGCTACACCTTC.

This clonotype was detected only a few times. The chain has TRBV19 and TRBJ2-6, with D tentatively TRBD1 (5 bases). The CDR3 has 15 residues. Germline V lookup: CDR1 LNHDA, CDR2 SQIVND (reference sequence). V was clipped by 3 bases and J by 2 bases, with 8 bases between them. CDR3 loop: CASSIQGAGANVLTF. In DNA form, the CDR3 reads TGTGCCAGTAGTATCCAGGGTGCTGGGGCCAACGTCCTGACTTTC.